Each of the 22 T cell receptor beta chains below was sequenced from the same sample in a study of beta chain features in type 1 diabetes. Expressed TCRB transcripts got sequenced, as all isolated RNA was reverse transcribed. Some clones are missing from TCRdb's copy, which holds only in-frame ones; the method was immunoSEQ multiplex PCR. The sample includes a few hundred thousand clones, around 20% of them seen just once. The sequencing sample was made of naive CD4+ T cells from blood. These receptor sequences come from a woman aged 18-29 years in good health.

This clone appeared a few times. The chain joins TRBV5-1 to TRBJ2-1; the D gene is possibly TRBD1 (6 bases). This CDR3 has 16 residues. Germline assignment: CDR1 SGHRS and CDR2 YFSETQ. V was trimmed by 3 bases and J by 0 bases, leaving 13 bases between them. This chain's CDR3 is CASSSQDRSSYNEQFF. CDR3 DNA sequence: TGCGCCAGCAGCTCCCAGGACAGAAGCTCCTACAATGAGCAGTTCTTC. Filled out from reference TRBV5-1 and TRBJ2-1, the complete variable domain reads KAGVTQTPRYLIKTRGQQVTLSCSPISGHRSVSWYQQTPGQGLQFLFEYFSETQRNKGNFPGRFSGRQFSNSRSEMNVSTLELGDSALYLCASSSQDRSSYNEQFFGPGTRLTVL.

J is TRBJ1-1 and V is TRBV27; TRBD1 might be the D (6 bases). Looked up from germline, CDR1 is MNHEY and CDR2 is SMNVEV (reference sequence). The V and J ends lost 6 bases and 3 bases respectively, with 14 bases between them. This CDR3 is built from 14 residues. CDR3 sequence (DNA): TGTGCCAGCAGCATAACAGGGCAGTACACTGAAGCTTTCTTT. It translates to CASSITGQYTEAFF.

This clone has just a few counts. The chain joins TRBV14 to TRBJ2-7; the match to TRBD1 covers 8 bases. The germline V gene has CDR1 SGHDN and CDR2 FVKESK. Unmatched junction bases numbered 2, after V lost 4 bases and J lost 3 bases. The CDR3 is made up of 13 amino acids. The CDR3, as DNA: TGTGCCAGCAGCCTCGGACAGGGCTACGAGCAGTACTTC. It specifies CASSLGQGYEQYF.

The V gene is TRBV7-9, the J gene TRBJ1-1; TRBD1 is a possible D gene (6 bases). The CDR3 length is 14 residues. V gave up 6 bases and J gave up 4 bases, with 15 bases separating them. Germline-derived CDR1 and CDR2 are SEHNR and FQNEAQ (reference sequence). The CDR3 bases are TGTGCCAGCAGTCGCAGGGGTGCGAGCACTGAAGCTTTCTTT. This codes for CASSRRGASTEAFF.

The V gene is TRBV25-1, the J gene TRBJ2-1; the D gene is possibly TRBD2 (6 bases). Trimming pared 6 bases from V and 8 bases from J, leaving 20 bases between. Germline-derived CDR1 and CDR2 are MGHDK and SYGVNS. The CDR3 runs to 15 residues. For the CDR3, the DNA is TGTGCCAGCAGCACCCCATCGGGACTCATGGATGAGCAGTTCTTC. It translates to CASSTPSGLMDEQFF.

This clone was observed a few times. This sequence joins TRBV2 and TRBJ2-3; 8 bases line up with TRBD2. The V segment lost 10 bases and the J segment 5 bases; nucleotides outside the gene matches: 2. The length of the CDR3 is 11 residues. Per the germline V gene, CDR1 is SNHLY and CDR2 is FYNNEI. CDR3: CANLAGDTQYF. The CDR3 DNA reads TGTGCCAACCTAGCGGGAGATACGCAGTATTTT.

This clone turned up a few times. The chain joins TRBV5-1 to TRBJ2-2; D might be TRBD2 (6 bases). Trimming took 7 bases from V and 6 from J, leaving 13 bases between them. Germline assignment: CDR1 SGHRS and CDR2 YFSETQ. The CDR3 length is 13 residues. CDR3 bases: TGCGCCAGCGCTGAGAGGGAGGCCGGGGAGCTGTTTTTT. It translates to CASAEREAGELFF.

The V call is TRBV25-1, the J call TRBJ2-1; TRBD2 aligns across 9 bases. The CDR3 spans 14 residues. Germline lookup yields CDR1 MGHDK and CDR2 SYGVNS. Losses at the gene ends were 2 bases for V and 8 bases for J; bases not matched to a gene: 4. The DNA of the CDR3 is TGTGCCAGCAGTGAAGCGGGGGGGCGCTATGAGCAGTTCTTC. This gives the protein CASSEAGGRYEQFF.

The chain employs TRBV6-5 and TRBJ1-2; D ambiguous. Trimming took 6 bases from V and 4 from J, leaving 9 bases between them. Germline V gives CDR1 MNHEY, CDR2 SVGAGI. This CDR3 contains 12 residues. This CDR3 is CASSQSGYGYTF. CDR3 DNA: TGTGCCAGCAGCCAATCCGGCTATGGCTACACCTTC.

This rearrangement joins TRBV4-1 to TRBJ2-7; 10 bases are shared with TRBD2. This CDR3 comprises 14 residues. Trimming removed 3 bases from V and 2 bases from J; junction bases left unmatched: 1. Germline V gives CDR1 MGHRA, CDR2 YSYEKL. The CDR3 spells CASSHGTSAYEQYF. The CDR3 bases are TGCGCCAGCAGCCACGGGACTAGCGCCTACGAGCAGTACTTC.

This clone was observed a few times. The junction differs from germline at one of its ends, possibly a read error. V gene TRBV5-4 combines with J gene TRBJ2-7, with a weak D call TRBD1 (6 bases). There are 10 residues in the CDR3. CDR1 is SGHNT, CDR2 YYREEE, per germline (reference sequence). CDR3 loop: CASSEDRQDF. The CDR3 nucleotides read TGTGCCAGCAGTGAGGACCGACAGGACTTC. The entire variable domain, with the rest obtained from reference TRBV5-4 and TRBJ2-7, is as follows: ETGVTQSPTHLIKTRGQQVTLRCSSQSGHNTVSWYQQALGQGPQFIFQYYREEENGRGNFPPRFSGLQFPNYSSELNVNALELDDSALYLCASSEDRQDFGPGTRLTVT.

This chain uses TRBV6-1 with TRBJ2-3; TRBD2 is a possible D gene (5 bases). The CDR3 length is 12 residues. Trimming stripped 5 bases from V and 5 bases from J, with 8 bases between. Germline CDR1 MNHNS, CDR2 SASEGT. CDR3 residues: CASSIEGDTQYF. The CDR3 region has the DNA TGTGCCAGCAGTATCGAGGGAGATACGCAGTATTTT.

Only a few counts were recorded for this clone. The V call is TRBV19, the J call TRBJ2-7; 13 bases fit TRBD2. In germline, CDR1 is LNHDA, CDR2 SQIVND (reference sequence). The CDR3 extends over 13 amino acids. After removal of 4 bases from V and 7 bases from J, the junction contained 1 base not matched to a gene. As DNA, the CDR3 is TGTGCCAGTAGTACGGGACTAGCGGGAGAGCAGTACTTC. It is translated as CASSTGLAGEQYF. The full variable domain, with the rest looked up from reference TRBV19 and TRBJ2-7, is DGGITQSPKYLFRKEGQNVTLSCEQNLNHDAMYWYRQDPGQGLRLIYYSQIVNDFQKGDIAEGYSVSREKKESFPLTVTSAQKNPTAFYLCASSTGLAGEQYFGPGTRLTVT.

The V call is TRBV5-1, the J call TRBJ2-5; the D gene is possibly TRBD1 (6 bases). Trimming took off 5 bases at V and 1 base at J, with 12 bases between the two ends. Germline V gene data show CDR1 as SGHRS and CDR2 as YFSETQ. The CDR3 length is 14 residues. The DNA of the CDR3 is TGCGCCAGCAGTTTGACAGGATTCCAAGAGACCCAGTACTTC. It encodes CASSLTGFQETQYF.

The V and J genes are TRBV29-1 and TRBJ1-1; 7 bases line up with TRBD1. Per germline, CDR1 SQVTM and CDR2 ANQGSEA. V shed 6 bases, J shed 1 base, and the junction held 8 bases outside the gene matches. The CDR3 is made up of 14 amino acids. CDR3 nucleotides: TGCAGCGTGGACTCGGGACAGCGGAACACTGAAGCTTTCTTT. Protein sequence: CSVDSGQRNTEAFF.

This clone was observed a few times. The chain joins TRBV2 to TRBJ1-1; D perhaps matches TRBD1 (6 bases). This CDR3 comprises 14 residues. Germline CDR1 is SNHLY and CDR2 is FYNNEI. Between the trimmed V and J ends, which lost 4 bases and 3 bases, there was a span of 12 bases. The CDR3 sequence is CASSAGADYTEAFF. The DNA of the CDR3 is TGTGCCAGCAGTGCAGGGGCAGACTACACTGAAGCTTTCTTT.

V and J are TRBV30 and TRBJ2-2, with 7 bases lining up with TRBD1. Per the germline V gene, CDR1 is GTSNPN and CDR2 is SVGIG (reference sequence). The CDR3 spans 16 residues. Trimming at V came to 0 bases and at J to 5 bases, leaving 9 bases not matched to a gene. Here the CDR3 reads CAWSVHGRGLTGELFF. The CDR3 DNA sequence: TGTGCCTGGAGTGTACACGGAAGGGGGCTGACCGGGGAGCTGTTTTTT. The complete variable domain, with remaining parts taken from reference TRBV30 and TRBJ2-2, reads SQTIHQWPATLVQPVGSPLSLECTVEGTSNPNLYWYRQAAGRGLQLLFYSVGIGQISSEVPQNLSASRPQDRQFILSSKKLLLSDSGFYLCAWSVHGRGLTGELFFGEGSRLTVL.

This clone was observed a handful of times. This chain uses TRBV5-1 with TRBJ1-6, with D hard to call. Germline V gene lookup returns CDR1 SGHRS and CDR2 YFSETQ. The ends were cut back, 0 bases at V and 5 bases at J, with 12 bases in the middle. This CDR3 has 16 residues. CDR3 protein: CASSLGSRSDNSPLHF. The CDR3 DNA sequence: TGCGCCAGCAGCTTGGGCTCCAGAAGCGATAATTCACCCCTCCACTTT.

This clone has more than one count but fewer than ten. This chain joins TRBV7-9 and TRBJ2-7, with D maybe TRBD2 (5 bases). V was shortened by 5 bases and J by 3 bases, with 11 bases between the two germline ends. The CDR3 extends over 13 amino acids. CDR1 is SEHNR and CDR2 is FQNEAQ in the germline V gene (reference sequence). CDR3 sequence reads: CASSLGVRYEQYF. Written as DNA, the CDR3 is TGTGCCAGCAGCCTCGGGGTCCGCTACGAGCAGTACTTC.

The chain carries TRBV7-9 and TRBJ2-7; 7 nucleotides agree with TRBD1. The J segment lost 3 bases and the V segment lost 6 bases, leaving 8 bases of the junction unmatched. The CDR3 has 14 residues. Germline CDR1 reads SEHNR; CDR2 reads FQNEAQ (reference sequence). CDR3 residues: CASSLSGTDYEQYF. Here the CDR3 DNA reads TGTGCCAGCAGTTTGTCCGGGACAGACTACGAGCAGTACTTC.

As concerns this clone: The CDR3 does not end in the conserved phenylalanine or tryptophan, so this is likely a read error. The DNA is left out, because the CDR3 cannot be placed on it with certainty; the CDR3 is given as TCRdb lists it. The genes are TRBV23-1 and TRBJ2-3; the D call TRBD1 from the table was never checked on the DNA. TRBV23-1 counts as an open reading frame of uncertain function. The CDR3 adds up to 9 amino acids, both ends counted. CDR3 protein: CASSQTGYD.

This clone has only a few counts. The chain couples TRBV7-9 to TRBJ2-1; the D gene is possibly TRBD2 (6 bases). CDR3 size: 13 residues. Germline V gives CDR1 SEHNR, CDR2 FQNEAQ (reference sequence). Trimming took 1 base from V and 16 from J, leaving 17 bases between them. The chain's CDR3 is CASSLVARDSLFF. The DNA for the CDR3 is TGTGCCAGCAGCTTAGTAGCTCGGGACTCCCTATTCTTC.